These 22 T cell receptor beta chains originate from one sample sequenced in a study of blood T cell repertoires in COVID-19. Method: immunoSEQ multiplex PCR; TCRdb's copy keeps in-frame clones and lacks some. The top ten hold around 2.2% of the sample, which has 250,000 to 300,000 clones, 87% seen once. The material sequenced was peripheral blood. The receptors were sampled from a woman aged 50 to 60 who had recovered from COVID-19.

The chain joins TRBV4-1 to TRBJ2-7; weak D call: TRBD1 (5 bases). The germline V gene encodes CDR1 MGHRA and CDR2 YSYEKL. This CDR3 region has 14 residues. Trimming took off 3 bases at V and 5 bases at J, with 14 bases between the two ends. In DNA, the CDR3 is TGCGCCAGCAGCCATCCGGTCAGGGCCCACGAGCAGTACTTC. It encodes CASSHPVRAHEQYF.

The chain is built from TRBV7-8 and TRBJ2-3, with TRBD1 matching 7 bases. This CDR3 is built from 14 residues. The V segment lost 4 bases and the J segment 7 bases; nucleotides outside the gene matches: 8. CDR1 SGHVS and CDR2 FQNEAQ come from the germline V gene. CDR3 residues: CASSYRDSVNTQYF. The CDR3 DNA reads as TGTGCCAGCAGCTACCGGGACAGCGTTAATACGCAGTATTTT.

This clone was counted between two and nine times. The chain uses TRBV14 and TRBJ1-3, with 7 bases identical to TRBD1. CDR1 and CDR2 (germline): SGHDN, FVKESK. The CDR3 contains 15 residues. After removal of 5 bases from V and 0 bases from J, the junction contained 4 bases not matched to a gene. The CDR3 spells CASSGTAYSGNTIYF. The DNA of the CDR3 is TGTGCCAGCAGCGGGACAGCCTACTCTGGAAACACCATATATTTT.

The V call is TRBV6-5, the J call TRBJ1-2; 8 positions agree with TRBD1. V lost 6 bases to trimming and J lost 6 bases; unmatched junction nucleotides: 3. The CDR3 runs to 12 residues. Germline V gives CDR1 MNHEY, CDR2 SVGAGI. The CDR3: CASRKTGDGYTF. In nucleotides, the CDR3 is TGTGCCAGCAGGAAGACAGGGGATGGCTACACCTTC.

V usage is TRBV9 and J usage is TRBJ2-7; D possibly corresponds to TRBD2 (5 bases). Trimming removed 3 bases at V and 0 bases at J, with 13 bases between. This CDR3 has 15 residues. Germline CDR1 is SGDLS and CDR2 is YYNGEE. The CDR3 coding sequence is TGTGCCAGCAGCGCGGGGTTGGGGTTCTCCTACGAGCAGTACTTC. Translated, it gives CASSAGLGFSYEQYF.

The chain uses TRBV3-1 (or the pseudogene TRBV3-2) and TRBJ2-7; 7 bases are shared with TRBD1. After removal of 1 base from V and 1 base from J, the junction contained 13 bases not matched to a gene. CDR1 and CDR2 (germline): LGHDT, YNNKEL (reference sequence). The CDR3 is 18 residues long. In DNA, the CDR3 is TGTGCCAGCAGCCAAGGTCCTTACGGGACAGATGAATCCTACGAGCAGTACTTC. Residues: CASSQGPYGTDESYEQYF.

The rearrangement joins TRBV28 to TRBJ2-1; a possible D gene is TRBD1 (5 bases). V was shortened by 4 bases and J by 5 bases, with 15 bases between the two germline ends. There are 15 residues in the CDR3. From germline, CDR1 is MDHEN and CDR2 SYDVKM. The CDR3 DNA follows: TGTGCCAGCAGTTCCCCCCCGGACACCGACAATGAGCAGTTCTTC. It specifies CASSSPPDTDNEQFF. Full variable domain (outside the CDR3, taken from reference TRBV28 and TRBJ2-1): DVKVTQSSRYLVKRTGEKVFLECVQDMDHENMFWYRQDPGLGLRLIYFSYDVKMKEKGDIPEGYSVSREKKERFSLILESASTNQTSMYLCASSSPPDTDNEQFFGPGTRLTVL.

The chain employs TRBV19 and TRBJ1-2, with D possibly TRBD1 on 6 matching bases. The CDR3 sequence is 14 residues long. Germline V gene lookup returns CDR1 LNHDA and CDR2 SQIVND (reference sequence). V gave up 5 bases and J gave up 0 bases, with 10 bases separating them. The CDR3 region is CASSGQTSNYGYTF. The CDR3 nucleotides read TGTGCCAGTAGTGGACAGACATCTAACTATGGCTACACCTTC.

V is TRBV5-1 and J is TRBJ1-6, with D perhaps matching TRBD1 (5 bases). The germline CDR1 and CDR2 sequences are SGHRS and YFSETQ. V lost 4 bases to trimming and J lost 7 bases, with 12 bases between them. This CDR3 comprises 14 residues. CDR3 DNA sequence: TGCGCCAGCAGCCCCGGACAAGGAAATTCACCCCTCCACTTT. The encoded protein is CASSPGQGNSPLHF. Full variable domain (missing parts from reference TRBV5-1 and TRBJ1-6): KAGVTQTPRYLIKTRGQQVTLSCSPISGHRSVSWYQQTPGQGLQFLFEYFSETQRNKGNFPGRFSGRQFSNSRSEMNVSTLELGDSALYLCASSPGQGNSPLHFGNGTRLTVT.

V gene TRBV10-3 combines with J gene TRBJ1-2; D may be TRBD1 (5 bases). The CDR3 contains 12 residues. Germline CDR1 reads ENHRY; CDR2 reads SYGVKD. Trimming shortened V by 5 bases and J by 6 bases, and 10 bases separated the two germline ends. The CDR3 DNA follows: TGTGCCATCAGTACCGGGGGACATGGCTACACCTTC. Translation: CAISTGGHGYTF.

The chain is built from TRBV7-9 and TRBJ1-1; tentatively, D is TRBD1 (5 bases). V was trimmed by 11 bases and J by 1 base, leaving 20 bases between them. The CDR3 length is 15 residues. Looked up from germline, CDR1 is SEHNR and CDR2 is FQNEAQ (reference sequence). The CDR3 sequence: CAGQTRGLKNTEAFF. The CDR3 DNA reads as TGTGCCGGCCAAACCCGGGGACTTAAGAACACTGAAGCTTTCTTT.

J is TRBJ1-1 and V is TRBV9; D not certain. Per the germline V gene, CDR1 is SGDLS and CDR2 is YYNGEE. The CDR3 spans 15 residues. V was pared by 0 bases and J by 1 base, with 10 bases between. CDR3 nucleotides: TGTGCCAGCAGCGTAGGAGTCCCCCCGAACACTGAAGCTTTCTTT. It specifies CASSVGVPPNTEAFF.

This chain uses TRBV10-3 with TRBJ2-7; TRBD1 might be the D (5 bases). V dropped 2 bases and J dropped 5 bases, with 16 bases sitting between them. Per the germline V gene, CDR1 is ENHRY and CDR2 is SYGVKD. The CDR3 is 15 amino acids. The CDR3 DNA is TGTGCCATCAGTGAGGGCAGGGCTGGGGTCCACGAGCAGTACTTC. Amino acid sequence: CAISEGRAGVHEQYF.

V usage is TRBV27 and J usage is TRBJ2-7, with D unresolved. The CDR3 consists of 11 residues. The V gene's germline CDR1 is MNHEY and CDR2 SMNVEV (reference sequence). Between the trimmed V and J ends, which lost 3 bases and 3 bases, there was a span of 3 bases. The CDR3 bases are TGTGCCAGCAGTTTGTACTACGAGCAGTACTTC. Protein: CASSLYYEQYF.

V is TRBV6-6 and J is TRBJ2-2, with D possibly matching TRBD1 (6 bases). The length of the CDR3 is 12 residues. V lost 5 bases and J lost 9, with 10 bases in between. Germline-derived CDR1 and CDR2 are MNHNY and SVGAGI (reference sequence). The CDR3 sequence: CASSLQGRELFF. For the CDR3, the DNA is TGTGCCAGCAGTCTACAGGGAAGGGAGCTGTTTTTT.

The CDR3 nucleotides read TGCGCCAGCAGCCCCATGGCGGGGAGGGCCACCGGGGAGCTGTTTTTT. Translating it yields CASSPMAGRATGELFF. The J gene is TRBJ2-2, the V gene TRBV5-1; 7 positions agree with TRBD2. Germline V gives CDR1 SGHRS, CDR2 YFSETQ. The CDR3 has 16 amino acids. J gave up 4 bases and V 4 bases, and 10 bases lay outside the gene matches.

The chain is built from TRBV5-6 and TRBJ2-7; tentative D call: TRBD1 (6 bases). Per germline, CDR1 SGHDT and CDR2 YYEEEE. The CDR3 contains 13 residues. Trimming cost V 2 bases and J 5 bases, with 11 bases left between them. Here the CDR3 DNA reads TGTGCCAGCAGCTTCGGACAGCTCAACGAGCAGTACTTC. Amino acids: CASSFGQLNEQYF.

The genes are TRBV5-5 and TRBJ2-1, with 7 nucleotides matching TRBD2. The germline CDR1 and CDR2 sequences are SGHKS and YYEKEE (reference sequence). The CDR3 is 15 residues long. J gave up 0 bases and V 0 bases, and 0 bases lay outside the gene matches. The CDR3 loop reads CASSLGGSSYNEQFF. The CDR3 DNA follows: TGTGCCAGCAGCTTGGGCGGGAGCTCCTACAATGAGCAGTTCTTC.

The chain recombines TRBV7-2 with TRBJ2-3; 11 bases are shared with TRBD2. The V and J ends lost 5 bases and 11 bases, in that order; junction bases with no gene match: 9. CDR3 length equals 14 residues. The germline CDR1 and CDR2 sequences are SGHTA and FQGNSA. CDR3 amino acids: CASSPDYSGGGQYF. CDR3 nucleotides: TGTGCCAGCAGCCCCGACTATAGCGGGGGGGGGCAGTATTTT.

This clone was seen more than once but under ten times. This sequence joins TRBV29-1 and TRBJ1-3; D gene unclear. CDR1 is SQVTM, CDR2 ANQGSEA, per germline. This CDR3 contains 13 residues. Trimming removed 4 bases at V and 1 base at J, with 8 bases between. CDR3 DNA sequence: TGCAGCGTTGCGCACTTTTCTGGAAACACCATATATTTT. Its translation is CSVAHFSGNTIYF.

The genes are TRBV7-9 and TRBJ1-2; D unresolved. The V end was cut by 1 base, the J end by 7 bases, with 10 bases between. CDR1 is SEHNR, CDR2 FQNEAQ, per germline (reference sequence). The CDR3 is 13 amino acids. The CDR3 here is CASSLVAASGYTF. The CDR3 nucleotides are TGTGCCAGCAGCTTAGTGGCGGCGAGTGGCTACACCTTC.

On this clone itself: The sample contains more than one DNA sequence encoding this CDR3. The chain couples TRBV9 to TRBJ2-1, with D possibly TRBD1 on 5 matching bases. Germline V gene lookup returns CDR1 SGDLS and CDR2 YYNGEE. The V gene lost 0 bases and the J gene lost 2 bases, with 9 bases spanning the gap. CDR3 size: 15 residues. This chain's CDR3 is CASSVGQGAYNEQFF. In DNA, the CDR3 is TGTGCCAGCAGCGTAGGGCAGGGTGCCTACAATGAGCAGTTCTTC.